A selection of T cell receptor beta chains follows, all from one sample in a study of T cell responses to AZD1222 COVID-19 vaccine. The method was immunoSEQ multiplex PCR; TCRdb's version includes in-frame clones alone and lacks a portion of them. The sample has tens of thousands of clones, about 91% seen once. The sample here was peripheral blood, taken on day 0 of AZD1222 vaccination. These TCRs come from an adult in good health. Each CDR3 is given with its conserved first and last residue. Fields, in order: V gene, J gene, clone size, D gene, CDR3 DNA, CDR3 protein. A D gene is named only where the DNA matches it firmly. Size is stated for part of the rows, as once, few or many counts, or as a class when the clone is expanded.

TRBV18,TRBJ2-7,-,-,TGTGCCAGCTCTCACCGCGGGCCGGGGGTCTCCTACGAGCAGTACTTC,CASSHRGPGVSYEQYF
TRBV15,TRBJ1-1,-,-,TGTGCCACCAGCAGAGATCCGGGGGACCATGACACTGAAGCTTTCTTT,CATSRDPGDHDTEAFF
TRBV6-6,TRBJ1-2,-,-,TGTGCCAGCAGTTACTCTTCCGGGAATCTGTATGGCTACACCTTC,CASSYSSGNLYGYTF
TRBV20-1,TRBJ1-1,-,-,TGCAGTGCTAGTCCAGGGTCGTACACTGAAGCTTTCTTT,CSASPGSYTEAFF
TRBV6-2/TRBV6-3,TRBJ1-5,-,-,TGTGCCAGCAGTTACTCGAAGTTTCAGCCCCAGCATTTT,CASSYSKFQPQHF
TRBV5-1,TRBJ2-1,-,-,TGCGCCAGCAGCTTGGCCGGTTCCGACAATGAGCAGTTCTTC,CASSLAGSDNEQFF
TRBV18,TRBJ2-5,-,TRBD1,TGTGCCAGCTCACAAGGACAGGGGCCAGGGGAGACCCAGTACTTC,CASSQGQGPGETQYF
TRBV27,TRBJ2-1,once,-,TGTGCCAGCAGTAATAACCCAGGTTATAATGAGCAGTTCTTC,CASSNNPGYNEQFF
TRBV7-9,TRBJ2-4,-,TRBD2,TGTGCCAGCAGCCCCGGGGGAGGGGATGAGTACTTC,CASSPGGGDEYF
TRBV2,TRBJ2-4,-,TRBD1,TGTGCCAGCAGTGTTCGGGACAGGGGGGAAAACATTCAGTACTTC,CASSVRDRGENIQYF
TRBV13,TRBJ2-7,-,-,TGTGCCAGCAGCTTAGAGGGCGAGCAGTACTTC,CASSLEGEQYF
TRBV11-2,TRBJ2-5,-,TRBD2,TGTGCCAGCAGCTTAGGAATCGGACGGGGCGGGAGGGAGACCCAGTACTTC,CASSLGIGRGGRETQYF
TRBV21-1,TRBJ2-7,-,-,TGTGCCAGCAGCAACCGGGACAGGGGGACTTACGAGCAGTACTTC,CASSNRDRGTYEQYF
TRBV12-3/TRBV12-4,TRBJ2-5,-,TRBD2,TGTGCCAGCGGGACTAGCGGACAAGAGACCCAGTACTTC,CASGTSGQETQYF
TRBV4-1,TRBJ2-1,once,TRBD2,TGCGCCAGCAGCCAGACGGGACTAGTTGTGGTCAATGAGCAGTTCTTC,CASSQTGLVVVNEQFF
TRBV5-4,TRBJ1-6,-,-,TGTGCCAGCAGCTTGGGCGGGAGAGGGATCAATTCACCCCTCCACTTT,CASSLGGRGINSPLHF
TRBV14,TRBJ2-7,-,-,TGTGCCAGCAGCCTTGGGTCGCTCTACGAGCAGTACTTC,CASSLGSLYEQYF
TRBV11-1,TRBJ1-1,once,-,TGTGCCAGCAGCTTAGGGGAAGGGAACACTGAAGCTTTCTTT,CASSLGEGNTEAFF
TRBV3-1/TRBV3-2,TRBJ2-5,once,TRBD1,TGTGCCAGCAGCCAACCTGACAGGGGGAGTGTAGAGACCCAGTACTTC,CASSQPDRGSVETQYF
TRBV11-2,TRBJ2-1,-,TRBD2,TGTGCCAGCAGCTTAGCGGGAGGGCCAAGTTGGCAGTTCTTC,CASSLAGGPSWQFF
TRBV28,TRBJ2-7,-,-,TGTGCCAGCAGTGTCACTTCGGTAGTCTACGAGCAGTACTTC,CASSVTSVVYEQYF
TRBV10-2,TRBJ2-2,-,-,TGCGCCAGCAGGGACTATGGCACCGGGGAGCTGTTTTTT,CASRDYGTGELFF
TRBV5-1,TRBJ2-1,-,-,TGCGCCAGCAGCACCCCCGGGGGGCGACCCTCCTACAATGAGCAGTTCTTC,CASSTPGGRPSYNEQFF
TRBV7-2,TRBJ2-2,-,-,TGTGCCAGCAGCTTAGTCGTCTCCGGGGAGCTGTTTTTT,CASSLVVSGELFF
TRBV2,TRBJ2-7,-,-,TGTGCCAGCAGTGGGTGGGAGAACTACGAGCAGTACTTC,CASSGWENYEQYF
TRBV27,TRBJ1-1,-,TRBD1,TGTGCCAGCAGTTTAGGTCAGGGACAGGGGGCTCGGATTCTGAACACTGAAGCTTTCTTT,CASSLGQGQGARILNTEAFF
TRBV13,TRBJ1-3,-,TRBD1,TGTGCCAGCAGCTTAGTGTTAGGACAGGGGACTGGAAACACCATATATTTT,CASSLVLGQGTGNTIYF
TRBV5-5,TRBJ2-1,-,-,TGTGCCAGCAGCTTCAATGAGCAGTTCTTC,CASSFNEQFF
TRBV13,TRBJ2-7,-,TRBD2,TGTGCCAGCAGGAAACCTGGGACTAGCGGGAACGAGCAGTACTTC,CASRKPGTSGNEQYF
TRBV7-3,TRBJ2-3,-,TRBD2,TGTGCCAGTCCTACCGGGACTAGCCTCACAGATACGCAGTATTTT,CASPTGTSLTDTQYF
TRBV24-1,TRBJ2-1,-,-,TGTGCCACCAGTGATTTGTCCGAACGGGAGCAGTTCTTC,CATSDLSEREQFF
TRBV19,TRBJ2-3,-,TRBD1,TGTGCCAGTAGTAGAGACAGGGTGCACACAGATACGCAGTATTTT,CASSRDRVHTDTQYF
TRBV5-4,TRBJ2-7,-,-,TGTGCCAGCAGCTTGACTCCTACTAGCTCCTACGAGCAGTACTTC,CASSLTPTSSYEQYF
TRBV18,TRBJ2-3,-,-,TGTGCCAGCTCACCACAGAGCACAGATACGCAGTATTTT,CASSPQSTDTQYF
TRBV6-6,TRBJ1-1,-,TRBD1,TGTGCCAGCACCCTGACAGGGATGAACACTGAAGCTTTCTTT,CASTLTGMNTEAFF
TRBV6-6,TRBJ2-3,-,-,TGTGCCAGCACCCCGGGCCACTCGGATACGCAGTATTTT,CASTPGHSDTQYF
TRBV5-1,TRBJ2-6,-,TRBD1,TGCGCCAGCAGCTTGGGGACAGGTGCTGGGGCCAACGTCCTGACTTTC,CASSLGTGAGANVLTF
TRBV2,TRBJ1-2,-,TRBD1,TGTGCCAGCAGTGAACGTGAAGGGGGCGAGCGTGGCTACACCTTC,CASSEREGGERGYTF
TRBV4-3,TRBJ2-7,-,TRBD2,TGCGCCAGCAGCCAACGGACTAGCGGGATCCTCGAGCAGTACTTC,CASSQRTSGILEQYF
TRBV5-1,TRBJ1-5,-,-,TGCGCCAGCAGCTTGGGATACGGGGACAATCAGCCCCAGCATTTT,CASSLGYGDNQPQHF
TRBV9,TRBJ1-1,-,-,TGTGCCAGCAGCGTATCTGGGGAGGGCACTGAAGCTTTCTTT,CASSVSGEGTEAFF
TRBV11-1,TRBJ1-1,few,-,TGTGCCAGCAGCTCCCATATGAACACTGAAGCTTTCTTT,CASSSHMNTEAFF
TRBV18,TRBJ2-7,once,-,TGTGCCAGCTCACCGACCAGGTCTTACTACGAGCAGTACTTC,CASSPTRSYYEQYF
TRBV5-1,TRBJ1-1,-,-,TGCGCCAGCAGCTTGGATGCATTGAACACTGAAGCTTTCTTT,CASSLDALNTEAFF
TRBV11-2,TRBJ2-4,-,TRBD2,TGTGCCAGCAGCATGACCGGGACTAGCGGACTAGCCAAAAACATTCAGTACTTC,CASSMTGTSGLAKNIQYF
TRBV5-4,TRBJ2-1,-,TRBD2,TGTGCCAGCAGCACCCTCAAGGCGGGAGGCCCCGGGGAGCAGTTCTTC,CASSTLKAGGPGEQFF
TRBV28,TRBJ2-7,-,TRBD1,TGTGCCAGCAGCTCACCCGGGACAGGGGGCTCTGAGCAGTACTTC,CASSSPGTGGSEQYF
TRBV5-1,TRBJ2-5,-,-,TGCGCCAGCAGCTTGGACGACCACAAGACCCAGTACTTC,CASSLDDHKTQYF
TRBV18,TRBJ2-3,-,-,TGTGCCAGCTCGAGCGACAGCCCCACAGATACGCAGTATTTT,CASSSDSPTDTQYF
TRBV19,TRBJ2-5,-,-,TGTGCCAGTAGCCCGAGAACAGGGTGGGTGCCGGAGACCCAGTACTTC,CASSPRTGWVPETQYF
TRBV2,TRBJ1-1,-,TRBD1,TGTGCCAGCAGAGGAAGGGGGCTTCGCACTGAAGCTTTCTTT,CASRGRGLRTEAFF
TRBV28,TRBJ2-3,-,TRBD2,TGTGCCAGCACCCCGGGGGGTGCAGATACGCAGTATTTT,CASTPGGADTQYF
TRBV5-1,TRBJ2-7,-,TRBD1,TGCGCCAGCGAAACCGGGACAGGGTCCCCCGAGCAGTACTTC,CASETGTGSPEQYF
TRBV12-3/TRBV12-4,TRBJ1-3,-,-,TGTGCCAGCACCCTGCCTGGAAACACCATATATTTT,CASTLPGNTIYF
TRBV4-1,TRBJ2-3,-,-,TGCGCCAGCAGCCAAGGCGACAGGGAGGGAGATACGCAGTATTTT,CASSQGDREGDTQYF
TRBV6-1,TRBJ2-1,-,TRBD2,TGTGCCAGCAGTGAAAGGACTAGCGGTAACAATGAGCAGTTCTTC,CASSERTSGNNEQFF
TRBV19,TRBJ2-5,-,-,TGTGCCAGTAGACGCCAGCTCAAAGAGACCCAGTACTTC,CASRRQLKETQYF
TRBV7-8,TRBJ1-5,-,-,TGTGCCAGCAGCTTACAAAATAGCAATCAGCCCCAGCATTTT,CASSLQNSNQPQHF
TRBV7-9,TRBJ2-3,-,TRBD2,TGTGCCAGCAGCTCCGGACTAGCGGGAGGGAGCACAGATACGCAGTATTTT,CASSSGLAGGSTDTQYF